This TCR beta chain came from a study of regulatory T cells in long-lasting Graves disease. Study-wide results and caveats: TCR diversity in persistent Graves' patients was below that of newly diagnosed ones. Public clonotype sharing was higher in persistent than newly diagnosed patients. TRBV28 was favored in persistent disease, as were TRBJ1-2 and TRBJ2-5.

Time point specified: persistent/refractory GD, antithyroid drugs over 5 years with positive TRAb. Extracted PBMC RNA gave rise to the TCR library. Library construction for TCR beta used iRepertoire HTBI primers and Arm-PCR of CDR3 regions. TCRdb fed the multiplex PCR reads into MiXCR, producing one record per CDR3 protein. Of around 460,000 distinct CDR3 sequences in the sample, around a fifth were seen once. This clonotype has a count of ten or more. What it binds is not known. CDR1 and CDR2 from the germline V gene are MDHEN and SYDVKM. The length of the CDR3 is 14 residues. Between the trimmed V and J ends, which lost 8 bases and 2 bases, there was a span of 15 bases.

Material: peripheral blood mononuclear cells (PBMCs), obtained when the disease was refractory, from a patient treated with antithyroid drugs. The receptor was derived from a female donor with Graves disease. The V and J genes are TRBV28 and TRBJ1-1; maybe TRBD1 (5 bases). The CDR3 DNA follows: TGTGCCAGCGAAGGGGAGAACGCAAACACTGAAGCTTTCTTT. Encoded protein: CASEGENANTEAFF.